This is a list of T cell receptor beta chains from one sample in a study of OX40 agonist ivuxolimab in advanced cancers. The data were produced by immunoSEQ multiplex PCR, yet TCRdb's version contains in-frame clones alone and is incomplete. The sample holds about 70,000 clones, 70% to 90% seen once. Source: CD4+ or CD8+ T cells sorted from blood, taken in a trial of the OX40 agonist ivuxolimab. All receptors come from an adult with an advanced solid tumor such as melanoma, head and neck, liver or kidney cancer. The CDR3 runs from the conserved cysteine through the conserved F or W. A D gene is named only where the DNA matches it firmly. The listing skips clone size in some rows; elsewhere it reads once, few, many or a size class.

clone_size: few
d_call: TRBD1
v_call: TRBV2
j_call: TRBJ1-1
cdr3_aa: CASSGQGRGTEAFF
cdr3_nt: TGTGCCAGCAGTGGACAGGGTCGGGGTACTGAAGCTTTCTTT

clone_size: once
d_call: TRBD1
v_call: TRBV10-3
j_call: TRBJ1-3
cdr3_aa: CAISESKSGTGGAGSGNTIYF
cdr3_nt: TGTGCCATCAGTGAGTCGAAGTCCGGGACAGGGGGCGCGGGCTCTGGAAACACCATATATTTT

clone_size: -
d_call: -
v_call: TRBV7-6
j_call: TRBJ1-1
cdr3_aa: CASARGRTNTEAFF
cdr3_nt: TGTGCCAGCGCACGAGGGAGGACGAACACTGAAGCTTTCTTT

clone_size: -
d_call: -
v_call: TRBV5-1
j_call: TRBJ2-7
cdr3_aa: CASSLGGNSYEQYF
cdr3_nt: TGCGCCAGCAGCTTGGGGGGGAACTCCTACGAGCAGTACTTC

clone_size: -
d_call: -
v_call: TRBV2
j_call: TRBJ2-2
cdr3_aa: CASSEGRASNTGELFF
cdr3_nt: TGTGCCAGCAGTGAAGGTCGGGCCTCGAACACCGGGGAGCTGTTTTTT

clone_size: once
d_call: TRBD1
v_call: TRBV29-1
j_call: TRBJ2-7
cdr3_aa: CSVELGQSYEQYF
cdr3_nt: TGCAGCGTTGAATTGGGACAGTCCTACGAGCAGTACTTC

clone_size: -
d_call: -
v_call: TRBV5-4
j_call: TRBJ2-1
cdr3_aa: CASSLGLSGNEQFF
cdr3_nt: TGTGCCAGCAGCTTGGGTCTGTCTGGCAATGAGCAGTTCTTC

clone_size: -
d_call: -
v_call: TRBV30
j_call: TRBJ2-5
cdr3_aa: CAGGGSGQETQYF
cdr3_nt: TGTGCAGGAGGTGGTAGCGGCCAAGAGACCCAGTACTTC

clone_size: -
d_call: -
v_call: TRBV15
j_call: TRBJ1-5
cdr3_aa: CATSRDDQPQHF
cdr3_nt: TGTGCCACCAGCAGAGATGATCAGCCCCAGCATTTT

clone_size: -
d_call: TRBD1
v_call: TRBV9
j_call: TRBJ2-7
cdr3_aa: CASSVDGTGYYEQYF
cdr3_nt: TGTGCCAGCAGCGTAGATGGGACAGGATATTACGAGCAGTACTTC

clone_size: -
d_call: TRBD2
v_call: TRBV7-7
j_call: TRBJ2-1
cdr3_aa: CASSFTAGENNEQFF
cdr3_nt: TGTGCCAGCAGCTTCACTGCGGGGGAAAACAATGAGCAGTTCTTC

clone_size: -
d_call: TRBD1
v_call: TRBV6-1
j_call: TRBJ1-2
cdr3_aa: CASRENRGRIYGYTF
cdr3_nt: TGTGCCAGCAGGGAAAACAGGGGGCGCATCTATGGCTACACCTTC

clone_size: -
d_call: -
v_call: TRBV7-9
j_call: TRBJ1-5
cdr3_aa: CASSSGTDSNQPQHF
cdr3_nt: TGTGCCAGCAGCTCCGGGACGGATAGCAATCAGCCCCAGCATTTT

clone_size: -
d_call: -
v_call: TRBV6-8
j_call: TRBJ2-2
cdr3_aa: CAPQAACGELFF
cdr3_nt: TGTGCCCCCCAGGCGGCGTGCGGGGAGCTGTTTTTT

clone_size: -
d_call: -
v_call: TRBV7-9
j_call: TRBJ1-4
cdr3_aa: CASSLGLDRNNEKLFF
cdr3_nt: TGTGCCAGCAGCTTGGGATTGGACAGAAATAATGAAAAACTGTTTTTT

clone_size: -
d_call: TRBD1
v_call: TRBV4-2
j_call: TRBJ2-7
cdr3_aa: CASSQDLGRGQQYF
cdr3_nt: TGTGCCAGCAGCCAAGATCTGGGCAGGGGGCAGCAGTACTTC

clone_size: -
d_call: -
v_call: TRBV30
j_call: TRBJ2-2
cdr3_aa: CAWTSGTPNTGELFF
cdr3_nt: TGTGCCTGGACTTCCGGGACGCCGAACACCGGGGAGCTGTTTTTT

clone_size: -
d_call: -
v_call: TRBV4-1
j_call: TRBJ1-1
cdr3_aa: CASSQGRLGSTEAFF
cdr3_nt: TGCGCCAGCAGCCAAGGGAGACTGGGGAGCACTGAAGCTTTCTTT

clone_size: -
d_call: TRBD1
v_call: TRBV30
j_call: TRBJ2-2
cdr3_aa: CAWSHRDRVTGELFF
cdr3_nt: TGTGCCTGGAGTCACCGGGACAGGGTTACCGGGGAGCTGTTTTTT

clone_size: -
d_call: TRBD2
v_call: TRBV5-4
j_call: TRBJ2-4
cdr3_aa: CASSPGGWSDIQYF
cdr3_nt: TGTGCCAGCAGCCCGGGGGGGTGGTCGGACATTCAGTACTTC

clone_size: -
d_call: -
v_call: TRBV11-2
j_call: TRBJ1-2
cdr3_aa: CASSFPGPNYGYTF
cdr3_nt: TGTGCCAGCAGCTTCCCGGGCCCTAACTATGGCTACACCTTC

clone_size: -
d_call: -
v_call: TRBV7-2
j_call: TRBJ2-7
cdr3_aa: CASSWGTDSYEQYF
cdr3_nt: TGTGCCAGCAGCTGGGGGACTGACTCCTACGAGCAGTACTTC

clone_size: -
d_call: TRBD2
v_call: TRBV14
j_call: TRBJ2-1
cdr3_aa: CASSQGLAGNNEQFF
cdr3_nt: TGTGCCAGCAGCCAGGGACTAGCGGGAAACAATGAGCAGTTCTTC

clone_size: -
d_call: TRBD2
v_call: TRBV18
j_call: TRBJ2-1
cdr3_aa: CASSPRGGAVYNEQFF
cdr3_nt: TGTGCCAGCTCACCTCGGGGGGGGGCGGTCTACAATGAGCAGTTCTTC

clone_size: -
d_call: -
v_call: TRBV9
j_call: TRBJ2-3
cdr3_aa: CASSVGSIRTSSTDTQYF
cdr3_nt: TGTGCCAGCAGCGTAGGGTCCATACGGACCTCTAGCACAGATACGCAGTATTTT

clone_size: -
d_call: -
v_call: TRBV21-1
j_call: TRBJ2-6
cdr3_aa: CASMGFRARAHGSGANVLTF
cdr3_nt: TGTGCCAGCATGGGTTTCAGGGCCCGGGCGCACGGTTCTGGGGCCAACGTCCTGACTTTC

clone_size: once
d_call: -
v_call: TRBV2
j_call: TRBJ1-5
cdr3_aa: CASRAGGNQPQHF
cdr3_nt: TGTGCCAGCAGGGCAGGGGGCAATCAGCCCCAGCATTTT

clone_size: few
d_call: TRBD2
v_call: TRBV7-9
j_call: TRBJ2-5
cdr3_aa: CASSYRTSGGQETQYF
cdr3_nt: TGTGCCAGCAGCTACCGGACTAGCGGGGGACAAGAGACCCAGTACTTC

clone_size: -
d_call: TRBD1
v_call: TRBV2
j_call: TRBJ2-1
cdr3_aa: CASSEAGTAYNEQFF
cdr3_nt: TGTGCCAGCAGTGAAGCAGGGACAGCGTACAATGAGCAGTTCTTC

clone_size: -
d_call: TRBD2
v_call: TRBV5-1
j_call: TRBJ2-5
cdr3_aa: CASSLPTSGGPRAAQYF
cdr3_nt: TGCGCCAGCAGCCTTCCAACTAGCGGGGGGCCAAGAGCCGCCCAGTACTTC

clone_size: -
d_call: TRBD2
v_call: TRBV29-1
j_call: TRBJ2-3
cdr3_aa: CSVGGRDTDTQYF
cdr3_nt: TGCAGCGTTGGCGGGAGGGACACAGATACGCAGTATTTT

clone_size: -
d_call: -
v_call: TRBV10-2
j_call: TRBJ1-5
cdr3_aa: CASSDRVQQPQHF
cdr3_nt: TGCGCCAGCAGTGACAGGGTGCAGCAGCCCCAGCATTTT

clone_size: -
d_call: TRBD2
v_call: TRBV14
j_call: TRBJ2-7
cdr3_aa: CASSQTSGYPYEQYF
cdr3_nt: TGTGCCAGCAGCCAGACTAGCGGTTACCCCTACGAGCAGTACTTC

clone_size: -
d_call: TRBD1
v_call: TRBV18
j_call: TRBJ2-5
cdr3_aa: CASSRDREETQYF
cdr3_nt: TGTGCCAGCTCACGAGACAGGGAAGAGACCCAGTACTTC

clone_size: -
d_call: -
v_call: TRBV28
j_call: TRBJ2-7
cdr3_aa: CASSLSGFTGYEQYF
cdr3_nt: TGTGCCAGCAGTTTATCAGGGTTTACTGGCTACGAGCAGTACTTC

clone_size: -
d_call: -
v_call: TRBV5-1
j_call: TRBJ2-1
cdr3_aa: CASSRLVGGTGDNEQFF
cdr3_nt: TGCGCCAGCAGCCGCCTAGTCGGGGGGACAGGAGACAATGAGCAGTTCTTC

clone_size: -
d_call: -
v_call: TRBV6-5
j_call: TRBJ2-1
cdr3_aa: CASRRDGYNEQFF
cdr3_nt: TGTGCCAGCAGAAGGGACGGCTACAATGAGCAGTTCTTC

clone_size: -
d_call: TRBD2
v_call: TRBV5-6
j_call: TRBJ2-3
cdr3_aa: CASSWGVAGRSDTQYF
cdr3_nt: TGTGCCAGCAGCTGGGGAGTAGCGGGCAGGTCAGATACGCAGTATTTT

clone_size: -
d_call: -
v_call: TRBV6-1
j_call: TRBJ2-1
cdr3_aa: CASTPSWSSYNEQFF
cdr3_nt: TGTGCCAGCACCCCAAGTTGGAGCTCCTACAATGAGCAGTTCTTC

clone_size: -
d_call: -
v_call: TRBV30
j_call: TRBJ2-2
cdr3_aa: CAGPDWNTGELFF
cdr3_nt: TGTGCCGGACCAGACTGGAACACCGGGGAGCTGTTTTTT